The rows below give T cell receptor beta chains drawn from one sample of a study of OX40 agonist ivuxolimab in advanced cancers. The method was immunoSEQ multiplex PCR; TCRdb's version includes in-frame clones alone and lacks a portion of them. The table has roughly 48,000 clones, about four fifths seen once. The sequencing here drew on CD4+ or CD8+ T cells sorted from blood, taken in a trial of the OX40 agonist ivuxolimab. The receptors shown here come from an adult with an advanced solid tumor such as melanoma, head and neck, liver or kidney cancer. Both conserved end residues are part of each CDR3. Each record gives: D gene, clone size, CDR3 length, J gene, V gene, CDR3 protein, CDR3 DNA. D genes are given only for firm matches. Part of the rows lack a size; the others show once, few, many or a class for expanded clones.

TRBD2 | NA | 16 | TRBJ2-7 | TRBV5-1 | CASSLAAGIGTYEQYF | TGCGCCAGCAGCTTGGCAGCGGGAATTGGAACCTACGAGCAGTACTTC
TRBD2 | once | 16 | TRBJ2-1 | TRBV6-6 | CASSMGGSGGFNEQFF | TGTGCCAGCAGTATGGGGGGGAGCGGGGGATTCAATGAGCAGTTCTTC
TRBD1 | NA | 13 | TRBJ2-5 | TRBV7-2 | CASSIGQEETQYF | TGTGCCAGCAGCATCGGACAGGAAGAGACCCAGTACTTC
TRBD1 | NA | 15 | TRBJ1-3 | TRBV11-1 | CASSLDRSSGNTIYF | TGTGCCAGCAGCTTGGACAGGTCCTCTGGAAACACCATATATTTT
NA | NA | 10 | TRBJ2-1 | TRBV20-1 | CSAMIGEQFF | TGCAGTGCTATGATTGGTGAGCAGTTCTTC
NA | NA | 15 | TRBJ1-3 | TRBV15 | CATSRAGTAGNTIYF | TGTGCCACCAGCAGAGCCGGGACGGCTGGAAACACCATATATTTT
TRBD1 | NA | 15 | TRBJ1-4 | TRBV18 | CASSPPGQPNEKLFF | TGTGCCAGCTCACCACCGGGACAGCCTAATGAAAAACTGTTTTTT
TRBD2 | NA | 16 | TRBJ2-3 | TRBV7-2 | CASSSRTSGGSDTQYF | TGTGCCAGCAGCTCCCGGACTAGCGGGGGATCGGATACGCAGTATTTT
NA | once | 11 | TRBJ2-7 | TRBV5-6 | CASSSSRTLYF | TGTGCCAGCAGTTCGAGCAGGACTCTGTACTTC
NA | NA | 12 | TRBJ2-5 | TRBV29-1 | CSVHIDQETQYF | TGCAGCGTCCACATAGACCAAGAGACCCAGTACTTC
NA | NA | 15 | TRBJ1-1 | TRBV19 | CASSSPLPANTEAFF | TGTGCCAGTAGTTCCCCACTCCCAGCGAACACTGAAGCTTTCTTT
NA | few | 12 | TRBJ1-1 | TRBV6-1 | CASSLTGGEAFF | TGTGCCAGCAGTTTGACGGGGGGAGAAGCTTTCTTT
NA | once | 14 | TRBJ2-3 | TRBV6-6 | CASSHLEGTDTQYF | TGTGCCAGCAGTCACTTAGAAGGGACAGATACGCAGTATTTT
NA | NA | 12 | TRBJ2-7 | TRBV5-6 | CASSLLGYEQYF | TGTGCCAGCAGCTTGCTGGGTTACGAGCAGTACTTC
TRBD1 | NA | 15 | TRBJ2-7 | TRBV6-6 | CASRPDGTGIYEQYF | TGTGCCAGCAGGCCCGACGGGACAGGGATATACGAGCAGTACTTC
NA | NA | 15 | TRBJ2-7 | TRBV18 | CASSLRDFTYYEQYF | TGTGCCAGCTCACTCCGGGACTTTACCTACTACGAGCAGTACTTC
NA | NA | 18 | TRBJ1-6 | TRBV5-6 | CASSLAPVKGPYNSPLHF | TGTGCCAGCAGCTTGGCCCCCGTTAAGGGTCCCTATAATTCACCCCTCCACTTT
NA | few | 12 | TRBJ2-7 | TRBV5-5 | CASSFGDGEQYF | TGTGCCAGCAGCTTTGGGGACGGGGAGCAGTACTTC
TRBD1 | NA | 15 | TRBJ2-5 | TRBV19 | CASSIRGQGQETQYF | TGTGCCAGTAGTATAAGGGGACAGGGCCAAGAGACCCAGTACTTC
TRBD1 | NA | 16 | TRBJ1-3 | TRBV5-4 | CASSLDPGGSGNTIYF | TGTGCCAGCAGCTTGGACCCAGGGGGTTCTGGAAACACCATATATTTT
NA | NA | 17 | TRBJ1-2 | TRBV27 | CASSFGGTSGRTGGYTF | TGTGCCAGCAGCTTTGGAGGGACCTCAGGAAGAACGGGAGGCTACACCTTC
NA | NA | 13 | TRBJ1-2 | TRBV7-3 | CASSFPQGRGYTF | TGTGCCAGCAGCTTTCCTCAGGGGAGGGGCTACACCTTC
NA | NA | 16 | TRBJ2-3 | TRBV18 | CASSRFKGRITDTQYF | TGTGCCAGCTCAAGGTTTAAGGGACGCATCACAGATACGCAGTATTTT
NA | NA | 18 | TRBJ2-2 | TRBV4-3 | CASSQEGAGIRYTGELFF | TGCGCCAGCAGCCAAGAAGGAGCGGGCATCCGATACACCGGGGAGCTGTTTTTT
TRBD2 | few | 16 | TRBJ2-2 | TRBV7-8 | CASSARAGGNTGELFF | TGTGCCAGCAGCGCGAGAGCGGGAGGGAACACCGGGGAGCTGTTTTTT
NA | NA | 12 | TRBJ2-1 | TRBV2 | CASNPGYNEQFF | TGTGCCAGCAATCCGGGCTACAATGAGCAGTTCTTC
TRBD2 | NA | 15 | TRBJ2-3 | TRBV5-4 | CASSLVGTRADTQYF | TGTGCCAGCAGCTTGGTGGGGACTAGAGCAGATACGCAGTATTTT
NA | NA | 15 | TRBJ2-2 | TRBV9 | CASSVEPVDTGELFF | TGTGCCAGCAGCGTAGAACCCGTCGACACCGGGGAGCTGTTTTTT
NA | once | 16 | TRBJ2-3 | TRBV9 | CASSVGGGTSTDTQYF | TGTGCCAGCAGCGTAGGGGGTGGGACTAGCACAGATACGCAGTATTTT
NA | NA | 16 | TRBJ1-1 | TRBV5-1 | CASSLAVVGPNTEAFF | TGCGCCAGCAGCTTGGCGGTAGTAGGGCCGAACACTGAAGCTTTCTTT
NA | NA | 16 | TRBJ2-3 | TRBV5-6 | CASSLFRDRFTDTQYF | TGTGCCAGCAGCTTATTTAGGGATAGGTTCACAGATACGCAGTATTTT
NA | NA | 15 | TRBJ2-2 | TRBV7-2 | CASSLGAQGTGELFF | TGTGCCAGCAGCTTAGGAGCACAGGGCACCGGGGAGCTGTTTTTT
NA | NA | 15 | TRBJ1-1 | TRBV6-5 | CASSYSRAGPTEAFF | TGTGCCAGCAGTTACAGTCGGGCAGGGCCCACTGAAGCTTTCTTT
TRBD1 | once | 14 | TRBJ1-1 | TRBV5-4 | CASSLPRQGRKAFF | TGTGCCAGCAGCCTCCCCCGACAGGGGCGGAAAGCTTTCTTT
TRBD2 | NA | 15 | TRBJ2-1 | TRBV11-3 | CASSSSGSSYNEQFF | TGTGCCAGCAGTTCAAGCGGGAGTTCCTACAATGAGCAGTTCTTC
NA | NA | 13 | TRBJ2-1 | TRBV7-3 | CASSLAGFAEQFF | TGTGCCAGCAGCTTAGCAGGGTTCGCTGAGCAGTTCTTC
TRBD1 | NA | 13 | TRBJ1-2 | TRBV5-1 | CASSPQGDYGYTF | TGCGCCAGCAGCCCGCAGGGGGACTATGGCTACACCTTC
NA | NA | 14 | TRBJ1-5 | TRBV30 | CAWSAGRNYQPQHF | TGTGCCTGGAGTGCGGGGCGGAACTATCAGCCCCAGCATTTT
NA | NA | 15 | TRBJ2-3 | TRBV19 | CASTLSGPTTDTQYF | TGTGCCAGTACCCTTTCCGGACCAACCACAGATACGCAGTATTTT
TRBD1 | few | 13 | TRBJ2-1 | TRBV6-5 | CASSTTGGNEQFF | TGTGCCAGCAGTACGACAGGGGGGAATGAGCAGTTCTTC
TRBD1 | NA | 16 | TRBJ1-4 | TRBV4-2 | CASSQDQPGGGEKLFF | TGTGCCAGCAGCCAAGATCAACCAGGGGGGGGTGAAAAACTGTTTTTT
NA | NA | 12 | TRBJ1-1 | TRBV30 | CAWRPGLGEAFF | TGTGCCTGGAGGCCCGGTCTCGGTGAAGCTTTCTTT
NA | once | 15 | TRBJ1-1 | TRBV6-1 | CASSDKGYAGPGAFF | TGTGCCAGCAGTGATAAGGGTTATGCAGGCCCTGGGGCTTTCTTT
TRBD1 | NA | 15 | TRBJ2-1 | TRBV5-1 | CASSLGQGAYNEQFF | TGCGCCAGCAGCTTGGGACAGGGGGCCTACAATGAGCAGTTCTTC
NA | NA | 13 | TRBJ2-3 | TRBV7-2 | CASSPTSTDTQYF | TGTGCCAGCAGTCCGACTAGCACAGATACGCAGTATTTT
NA | NA | 11 | TRBJ2-5 | TRBV7-8 | CASSLDETQYF | TGTGCCAGCAGCTTAGATGAGACCCAGTACTTC
NA | NA | 13 | TRBJ2-4 | TRBV6-4 | CASSPGLGRIQYF | TGTGCCAGCAGTCCTGGACTCGGTCGGATTCAGTACTTC
NA | NA | 14 | TRBJ2-1 | TRBV5-1 | CASSKGSSYNEQFF | TGCGCCAGCAGCAAGGGGAGCTCCTACAATGAGCAGTTCTTC
NA | NA | 16 | TRBJ2-1 | TRBV5-1 | CASSWGSESSYNEQFF | TGCGCCAGCAGCTGGGGCAGCGAAAGCTCCTACAATGAGCAGTTCTTC
TRBD2 | NA | 12 | TRBJ2-7 | TRBV27 | CASSLTAGEQYF | TGTGCCAGCAGTTTAACAGCGGGGGAGCAGTACTTC
TRBD2 | NA | 15 | TRBJ2-5 | TRBV7-9 | CASIRSGGEGETQYF | TGTGCCAGCATTCGGAGCGGGGGGGAGGGCGAGACCCAGTACTTC
NA | NA | 14 | TRBJ2-5 | TRBV6-6 | CASSDAPGQETQYF | TGTGCCAGCAGTGACGCCCCAGGGCAGGAGACCCAGTACTTC
NA | NA | 12 | TRBJ1-2 | TRBV6-5 | CASSPGPKGYTF | TGTGCCAGCAGCCCGGGCCCGAAGGGCTACACCTTC
NA | few | 12 | TRBJ1-2 | TRBV7-9 | CASSTDAYGYTF | TGTGCCAGCAGCACGGACGCTTATGGCTACACCTTC